Listed below are T cell receptor beta chains from one sample, sequenced in a study of shared T cell receptors in the human thymus. Profiling relied on immunoSEQ multiplex PCR, and the TCRdb table lists in-frame clones only, not all of them. The sample records some 400,000 clones, more than 85% being singletons. The sample comprised thymocytes. The receptors stem from a human donor. The CDR3 runs from the conserved cysteine through the conserved F or W. A D gene is named only where the DNA matches it firmly. The size of a clone is reported for some rows only, either as once, few or many, or as a class for expanded clones.

j_call | d_call | v_call | clone_size | cdr3_nt | cdr3_aa
TRBJ2-1 | - | TRBV19 | - | TGTGCCAGTAGTATCGTCGCTCAGCAGTTTCCCTACAATGAGCAGTTCTTC | CASSIVAQQFPYNEQFF
TRBJ2-1 | TRBD2 | TRBV5-4 | - | TGTGCCAGCAGCTCTAGACTAGCGGGAGGCAATGAGCAGTTCTTC | CASSSRLAGGNEQFF
TRBJ2-1 | - | TRBV9 | - | TGTGCCAGCAGCCCCCCCCAACTTCACAATGAGCAGTTCTTC | CASSPPQLHNEQFF
TRBJ2-2 | - | TRBV27 | - | TGTGCCAGCAGCTCCCCTTGGGTCACCGGGGAGCTGTTTTTT | CASSSPWVTGELFF
TRBJ1-1 | TRBD1 | TRBV6-6 | few | TGTGCCAGCATCGCACAGGGGCCCGCTGAAGCTTTCTTT | CASIAQGPAEAFF
TRBJ2-1 | - | TRBV2 | once | TGTGCCAGAGGGCGGGGTAGGTACAATGAGCAGTTCTTC | CARGRGRYNEQFF
TRBJ1-5 | TRBD1 | TRBV11-2 | - | TGTGCCAGCAGCCCGTCGACAGGGTCCCTTATTCAGCCCCAGCATTTT | CASSPSTGSLIQPQHF
TRBJ1-5 | TRBD1 | TRBV18 | - | TGTGCCAGCTCACCCGGGACAGATAGCAATCAGCCCCAGCATTTT | CASSPGTDSNQPQHF
TRBJ1-1 | - | TRBV28 | once | TGTGCCAGCAGTTTATACGGGGGACCGAACACTGAAGCTTTCTTT | CASSLYGGPNTEAFF
TRBJ1-1 | - | TRBV10-1 | once | TGCGCCAGCAGTGAGGGTCAGGGCCTGGGAGCTTTCTTT | CASSEGQGLGAFF
TRBJ2-7 | - | TRBV28 | - | TGTGCCAGCAGTTTCAGCTGGGGGAGGGGGAAGGTTTACGAGCAGTACTTC | CASSFSWGRGKVYEQYF
TRBJ2-3 | - | TRBV7-9 | - | TGTGCCAGCAGCCCTTCGCTCAGCGGAAGCTTCACAGATACGCAGTATTTT | CASSPSLSGSFTDTQYF
TRBJ1-5 | - | TRBV18 | - | TGTGCCAGCTCACCCCGGGACAATCATAGCAATCAGCCCCAGCATTTT | CASSPRDNHSNQPQHF
TRBJ1-2 | TRBD1 | TRBV6-1 | - | TGTGCCAGCAGTCCTCGACAGGGAGACTACTATGGCTACACCTTC | CASSPRQGDYYGYTF
TRBJ2-3 | - | TRBV28 | - | TGTGCCAGCAGTTTCGCGTCCCTTAGCGCGGGGGCTTTCACAGATACGCAGTATTTT | CASSFASLSAGAFTDTQYF
TRBJ2-1 | - | TRBV5-1 | - | TGCGCCAGCAGCTTGGGGGTGTCTACCTTCAATGAGCAGTTCTTC | CASSLGVSTFNEQFF
TRBJ2-7 | TRBD2 | TRBV27 | - | TGTGCCAGCAGCTGGGTCGCTAGCGGGAAATCCGAGCAGTACTTC | CASSWVASGKSEQYF
TRBJ1-2 | - | TRBV19 | - | TGTGCCAGTAATGGACGGGGCCCATCCAGCTATGGCTACACCTTC | CASNGRGPSSYGYTF
TRBJ2-1 | TRBD2 | TRBV7-3 | - | TGTGCCAGCAGCGGAGAGCGGGAGCCGTGGAATGAGCAGTTCTTC | CASSGEREPWNEQFF
TRBJ1-2 | TRBD1 | TRBV19 | - | TGTGCCACCCAAGGGATGACAGGGAAGGTGGAGTGCTGTGGCTACACCTTC | CATQGMTGKVECCGYTF
TRBJ2-7 | TRBD2 | TRBV7-9 | - | TGTGCCACCCCTGGGGGGGAGGGCCCAATACCCGAGCAGTACTTC | CATPGGEGPIPEQYF
TRBJ2-3 | - | TRBV5-1 | - | TGCGCCAGCAGCTTGACCCCCCCCGGGACAGATACGCAGTATTTT | CASSLTPPGTDTQYF
TRBJ2-1 | - | TRBV9 | - | TGTGCCAGCAGCGCGAGGCCGGGACCCCCCATTGAGCAGTTCTTC | CASSARPGPPIEQFF
TRBJ1-1 | - | TRBV18 | few | TGTGCCAGCTCCGGTTCAGCCACCCTCCTCCCTGAAGCTTTCTTT | CASSGSATLLPEAFF
TRBJ2-5 | TRBD1 | TRBV7-9 | - | TGTGCCAGCAGCTTGCCTCCCGGGACAGCCTGTCCTCAGTACTTC | CASSLPPGTACPQYF
TRBJ1-5 | TRBD1 | TRBV27 | - | TGTGCCAGCAGTTCAAAGGGACAGACAGCCGGGCAGGATAGCAATCAGCCCCAGCATTTT | CASSSKGQTAGQDSNQPQHF
TRBJ1-2 | - | TRBV10-1 | - | TGCGCCAGCAGTCGGGGGTGGGCCAACTATGGCTACACCTTC | CASSRGWANYGYTF
TRBJ2-3 | - | TRBV19 | - | TGTGCCAGTAGTCCGCGACTAGGTTTTATGGATACGCAGTATTTT | CASSPRLGFMDTQYF
TRBJ2-1 | - | TRBV30 | - | TGTGCCTGGGACCCCGGGGACAACAATGAGCAGTTCTTC | CAWDPGDNNEQFF
TRBJ1-1 | - | TRBV19 | - | TGTGCCAGTACAGACATGAACACTGAAGCTTTCTTT | CASTDMNTEAFF
TRBJ2-7 | - | TRBV6-6 | - | TGTGCCAGCAGCAGGAAGGGTACTTTATACTACGAGCAGTACTTC | CASSRKGTLYYEQYF
TRBJ2-4 | - | TRBV7-4 | - | TGTGCCAGCAGCTTAGACATAAAGACAGGGGAGGGCAAAAACATTCAGTACTTC | CASSLDIKTGEGKNIQYF
TRBJ2-5 | TRBD1 | TRBV28 | - | TGTGCCAGCAGTTTTTCGGGGGACAGGGGCCTCCAAGAGACCCAGTACTTC | CASSFSGDRGLQETQYF
TRBJ1-2 | - | TRBV6-4 | - | TGTGCCAGCAGGCCTCGGCCGGGCTATGGCTACACCTTC | CASRPRPGYGYTF
TRBJ2-7 | - | TRBV9 | - | TGTGCCAGCAGCCATCTGAGGACTGATGGATCCTACGAGCAGTACTTC | CASSHLRTDGSYEQYF
TRBJ2-6 | - | TRBV28 | - | TGTGCCAGCAGTTTGGGTTGGAGGTGCTCCAACTCTGGGGCCAACGTCCTGACTTTC | CASSLGWRCSNSGANVLTF
TRBJ2-3 | TRBD2 | TRBV19 | - | TGTGCCAGTAGTTTCAGCGGGAGTTGCACAGATACGCAGTATTTT | CASSFSGSCTDTQYF